Each of the 8 T cell receptor beta chains below was sequenced from the same sample in a study of cytomegalovirus exposure and HLA in healthy donors. The PCR made use of 60 Vbeta and 13 Jbeta primers. Sequenced by immunoSEQ multiplex PCR; TCRdb stores in-frame clones only, minus some. The repertoire includes roughly 120,000 clones, 73% of them detected once, and approximately 4.3% sits in the top ten. The sample was PBMCs. The receptors were sampled from a man aged 60-69 years in good health and CMV-seropositive.

The V gene is TRBV5-1, the J gene TRBJ1-4; possibly TRBD1 for D (6 bases). CDR1 and CDR2 (germline): SGHRS, YFSETQ. This CDR3 is 15 amino acids long. The ends were cut back, 6 bases at V and 3 bases at J, with 15 bases in the middle. CDR3 sequence reads: CASKDPGQANEKLFF. CDR3 bases: TGCGCCAGCAAAGACCCGGGACAAGCTAATGAAAAACTGTTTTTT.

The chain is built from TRBV6-5 and TRBJ1-6; D unclear. V dropped 10 bases and J dropped 9 bases, with 13 bases sitting between them. The germline V gene has CDR1 MNHEY and CDR2 SVGAGI. The CDR3 consists of 12 residues. In DNA form, the CDR3 reads TGTGCCATAAACGGGAGAGGTTCACCCCTCCACTTT. This translates into CAINGRGSPLHF.

The V call is TRBV5-6, the J call TRBJ1-4; D remains ambiguous. The CDR3 runs 14 residues. Trimming cost V 2 bases and J 0 bases, with 5 bases left between them. Germline assignment: CDR1 SGHDT and CDR2 YYEEEE. CDR3 sequence (DNA): TGTGCCAGCAGCTTAGCGTCAACTAATGAAAAACTGTTTTTT. Residues: CASSLASTNEKLFF.

The V and J genes are TRBV4-1 and TRBJ2-5; D unclear. Trimming pared 0 bases from V and 3 bases from J, leaving 8 bases between. In germline, CDR1 is MGHRA, CDR2 YSYEKL. The CDR3 totals 14 residues. The chain's CDR3 is CASSQEGAEETQYF. The CDR3 coding sequence is TGCGCCAGCAGCCAAGAAGGAGCAGAAGAGACCCAGTACTTC.

The chain uses TRBV10-2 and TRBJ1-6, with TRBD1 identical over 7 bases. After removal of 6 bases from V and 7 bases from J, the junction contained 9 bases not matched to a gene. Per the germline V gene, CDR1 is WSHSY and CDR2 is SAAADI. The CDR3 is made up of 15 amino acids. Written as DNA, the CDR3 is TGCGCCAGCAGGGTGGAGGGGGCGGAAAATTCACCCCTCCACTTT. Translation: CASRVEGAENSPLHF.

The DNA for the CDR3 is TGCAGTGCTAACCCCAGGGTGGCTTTCTTT. Translation gives CSANPRVAFF. This chain uses TRBV20-1 with TRBJ1-1, with D maybe TRBD1 (5 bases). CDR1 is DFQATT, CDR2 SNEGSKA, per germline (reference sequence). Trimming took off 4 bases at V and 11 bases at J, with 11 bases between the two ends. This CDR3 comprises 10 residues.

This clone was found a few times. The CDR3 DNA reads as TGCGCCAGCAGCCAAGTTACCGGGACAGGGATAAACTCTGGGGCCAACGTCCTGACTTTC. As protein: CASSQVTGTGINSGANVLTF. The chain joins TRBV4-1 to TRBJ2-6, with 9 bases identical to TRBD1. With V trimmed by 1 base and J by 0 bases, 10 bases remained unmatched. Per germline, CDR1 MGHRA and CDR2 YSYEKL. The length of the CDR3 is 20 residues.

The chain links TRBV11-2 to TRBJ2-5; 12 bases align to TRBD2. The V gene end was trimmed by 1 base and the J gene end by 3 bases; junction bases not matched to a gene: 9. The length of the CDR3 is 18 residues. The germline CDR1 and CDR2 sequences are SGHAT and FQNNGV. CDR3 residues: CASSLALAGGSSKETQYF. The CDR3 nucleotides are TGTGCCAGCAGCTTAGCCCTAGCGGGGGGGAGTTCGAAAGAGACCCAGTACTTC.